Below are 10 T cell receptor beta chains sequenced from a single sample in a study of blood T cells in healthy people across ages. Alongside a J-beta primer mix, a sample-barcoded 5' primer served in a second PCR lasting about 6 to 12 cycles. MiXCR was run by TCRdb on the 5' RACE reads, yielding one entry per CDR3 protein. Seen here are about 830,000 distinct CDR3 sequences, around 62% observed once, and the top ten hold about a quarter. The material sequenced was blood. These receptors all come from a man younger than 40 in good health.

V and J are TRBV20-1 and TRBJ2-1; 10 bases map to TRBD2. V shed 3 bases and J 3 bases; nucleotides not matched to a gene: 8. Germline CDR1 and CDR2: DFQATT and SNEGSKA (reference sequence). This CDR3 is built from 16 residues. The CDR3 coding sequence is TGCAGTGCTAGGCCCACTAGCGGGGTCTTCTACAATGAGCAGTTCTTC. Translated, it gives CSARPTSGVFYNEQFF.

This clonotype was counted between two and nine times. The rearrangement joins TRBV5-1 to TRBJ2-7; TRBD1 matches 7 bases. This CDR3 region has 16 residues. Germline trimming cut 7 bases from V and 0 bases from J; bases unmatched to any gene: 13. Germline V gives CDR1 SGHRS, CDR2 YFSETQ. The CDR3 loop reads CASLYRPGQSSYEQYF. The DNA of the CDR3 is TGCGCCAGCCTTTACAGACCGGGACAGAGCTCCTACGAGCAGTACTTC.

The chain couples TRBV9 to TRBJ2-1, with a weak D call TRBD2 (5 bases). The CDR3 has 16 residues. Germline V gene sequence: CDR1 SGDLS, CDR2 YYNGEE. V was pared by 3 bases and J by 0 bases, with 13 bases between. Written as DNA, the CDR3 is TGTGCCAGCAGCGGCGGTGTGGGGAGCTCCTACAATGAGCAGTTCTTC. Its translation: CASSGGVGSSYNEQFF.

The chain has TRBV30 and TRBJ2-7; TRBD2 agrees at 7 bases. Germline CDR1 is GTSNPN and CDR2 is SVGIG (reference sequence). V shed 2 bases, J shed 2 bases, and the junction held 3 bases outside the gene matches. This CDR3 has 13 amino acids. The CDR3 coding sequence is TGTGCCTGGAGTCGGGGGGATGCCTACGAGCAGTACTTC. This gives the protein CAWSRGDAYEQYF.

This clonotype was detected once. The chain carries TRBV28 and TRBJ1-1, with D maybe TRBD1 (5 bases). The CDR3 loop spans 15 amino acids. Trimming pared 6 bases from V and 1 base from J, leaving 15 bases between. Per the germline V gene, CDR1 is MDHEN and CDR2 is SYDVKM. In DNA, the CDR3 is TGTGCCAGCAGCCCCCCTGGACAAACGAACACTGAAGCTTTCTTT. It encodes CASSPPGQTNTEAFF.

The sample holds a few counts of this clonotype. Being one base from a much bigger clone, this may be a read error. The CDR3 spells CASRDWTGPYGYTF. The CDR3 coding sequence is TGTGCCAGCAGGGATTGGACAGGGCCGTATGGCTACACCTTC. V gene TRBV3-1 combines with J gene TRBJ1-2, with TRBD1 identical over 8 bases. The CDR3 consists of 14 residues. Germline-derived CDR1 and CDR2 are LGHDT and YNNKEL (reference sequence). J lost 5 bases, V lost 6 bases, and 8 bases had no gene match.

The rearrangement uses TRBV20-1 and TRBJ2-7; 8 nucleotides line up with TRBD2. Germline loops: CDR1 DFQATT, CDR2 SNEGSKA (reference sequence). V was pared by 6 bases and J by 5 bases, with 12 bases of the junction left unmatched. The CDR3 runs to 14 residues. CDR3 sequence: CSAGGLAGTDEQYF. The DNA for the CDR3 is TGCAGTGCGGGAGGGTTAGCGGGGACCGACGAGCAGTACTTC.

This clonotype was seen a few times. The chain is built from TRBV21-1 and TRBJ2-1; TRBD2 reflects the table's D call only, with no check against the DNA. TRBV21-1 represents a pseudogene. There are 20 residues in the CDR3. The CDR3 protein is CASSKPPTGGAELVGDEQFF. The CDR3 nucleotides read TGTGCCAGCAGCAAACCACCAACCGGGGGGGCAGAACTCGTAGGAGATGAGCAGTTCTTC.

In this sample, this clonotype turned up many times. The J gene is TRBJ1-2, the V gene TRBV18, with a tentative D call TRBD1 (5 bases). There are 14 residues in the CDR3. Germline V gene lookup returns CDR1 KGHSH and CDR2 LQKENI. V lost 3 bases and J 4 bases, leaving 12 bases between the germline ends. CDR3 DNA sequence: TGTGCCAGCTCACCGTGGCAGGGTGGCTATGGCTACACCTTC. Translation gives CASSPWQGGYGYTF.

The chain couples TRBV12-3 or TRBV12-4 to TRBJ2-3; D is unresolved. Trimming pared 6 bases from V and 4 bases from J, leaving 11 bases between. The CDR3 runs to 13 residues. The CDR3 coding sequence is TGTGCCAGCAGAACCCAGATCGCAGATACGCAGTATTTT. Translated, it gives CASRTQIADTQYF.